Below, 9 T cell receptor beta chains from the same sample are listed, as sequenced in a study of radiation and T cells in renal cell carcinoma. Time point reported: baseline pretreatment blood. Treatment reported: 15 Gy SBRT to primary tumor, nephrectomy 4 weeks later. Repertoires were generated with immunoSEQ multiplex PCR, while TCRdb's copy carries only in-frame clones and drops some. Seen here are 150,000 or so clones, around four fifths observed once, and the top ten hold under 25%. The sequences come from blood, collected from a patient whose treatment included radiotherapy and nephrectomy. The receptor source for this set is a woman between 50 and 59 years old with renal cell carcinoma.

DNA for the CDR3: TGTGCCAGCAGTGTCGACATCTACGAGCAGTACTTC. Protein: CASSVDIYEQYF. The chain couples TRBV6-1 to TRBJ2-7, with no clear D. CDR1 MNHNS and CDR2 SASEGT come from the germline V gene. The CDR3 has 12 residues. V was clipped by 4 bases and J by 3 bases, with 7 bases between them.

The V call is TRBV30, the J call TRBJ1-4, with 7 bases aligning to TRBD1. Unmatched junction bases numbered 6, after V lost 1 base and J lost 7 bases. The CDR3 has 14 residues. Germline assignment: CDR1 GTSNPN and CDR2 SVGIG (reference sequence). The CDR3 loop reads CAWSGGQGVEKLFF. DNA for the CDR3: TGTGCCTGGAGTGGAGGGCAGGGGGTTGAAAAACTGTTTTTT.

This chain uses TRBV10-3 with TRBJ2-1; D is unresolved. Per the germline V gene, CDR1 is ENHRY and CDR2 is SYGVKD. The CDR3 is 17 residues long. V lost 10 bases to trimming and J lost 2 bases, with 24 bases between them. In DNA form, the CDR3 reads TGTGCCAGGCCGATACCGCCTCTAGTTGGAGCCTACAATGAGCAGTTCTTC. Translated, it gives CARPIPPLVGAYNEQFF.

The chain employs TRBV27 and TRBJ2-6; 10 nucleotides agree with TRBD1. In germline, CDR1 is MNHEY, CDR2 SMNVEV (reference sequence). The V segment lost 4 bases and the J segment 0 bases; nucleotides outside the gene matches: 9. This CDR3 is 19 amino acids long. This CDR3 reads CASSSLPGQGSSGANVLTF. In nucleotides, the CDR3 is TGTGCCAGCAGTTCCTTACCGGGACAGGGGTCCTCTGGGGCCAACGTCCTGACTTTC.

This chain connects TRBV19 to TRBJ1-5; perhaps TRBD1 as D (5 bases). Germline CDR1 LNHDA, CDR2 SQIVND (reference sequence). V was cut by 2 bases and J by 10 bases, with 18 bases left in between. This CDR3 has 15 amino acids. The CDR3 region has the DNA TGTGCCAGTAGTATATTGGGGACCTACCATAGACCCCAGCATTTT. The encoded protein is CASSILGTYHRPQHF.

The J gene is TRBJ2-7, the V gene TRBV5-1; the match to TRBD1 covers 9 bases. From germline, CDR1 is SGHRS and CDR2 YFSETQ. V shed 3 bases, J shed 3 bases, and the junction held 7 bases outside the gene matches. The CDR3 has 15 residues. CDR3 residues: CASSSGTGIYYEQYF. The CDR3 DNA sequence: TGCGCCAGCAGCTCTGGGACAGGGATTTACTACGAGCAGTACTTC.

The rearrangement joins TRBV6-5 to TRBJ1-2, with D perhaps TRBD1 (5 bases). CDR1 is MNHEY and CDR2 is SVGAGI in the germline V gene. Trimming removed 8 bases at V and 4 bases at J, with 8 bases between. The CDR3 runs to 11 residues. CDR3 DNA: TGTGCCAGCCAGGGCGGCTATGGCTACACCTTC. Translating gives CASQGGYGYTF.

The genes are TRBV25-1 and TRBJ1-1; D gene unclear. Trimming left V 9 bases short and J 3 bases short, with 8 bases between. The CDR3 consists of 11 residues. The germline CDR1 and CDR2 sequences are MGHDK and SYGVNS. This CDR3 is CASERDTEAFF. In DNA form, the CDR3 reads TGTGCCAGTGAGAGGGACACTGAAGCTTTCTTT.

The chain carries TRBV7-9 and TRBJ2-7; 11 bases are shared with TRBD1. Germline V gives CDR1 SEHNR, CDR2 FQNEAQ (reference sequence). The CDR3 consists of 15 residues. The V and J ends lost 1 base and 3 bases, in that order; junction bases with no gene match: 2. CDR3 sequence: CASSLDGTGGYEQYF. As DNA, the CDR3 is TGTGCCAGCAGCTTAGACGGGACAGGGGGCTACGAGCAGTACTTC.